This record concerns one T cell receptor beta chain sequence. Its antigen specificity is not known. No base quality information exists; no much larger clone differs at one position. Library preparation employed the immunoSEQ multiplex PCR assay. For TCR sequencing, RNA was extracted from every sample and reverse transcribed into cDNA to serve as template. SuperScript III was used to make first-strand cDNA, primed with a 2:1 mix of oligo-dT and random hexamers. A synthetic immune receptor repertoire was used to assess amplification bias, and residual bias was removed computationally. Per the source publication's procedure: Raw reads were preprocessed to remove errors, and CDR3 was defined by IMGT conventions from the conserved cysteine to phenylalanine. Clonality was calculated as 1 minus Shannon entropy normalized by log2 of the number of productive unique TCRs. Whether scalp clones were CD4 or CD8 was inferred by matching scalp TCRbeta sequences against CD4 and CD8 repertoires sorted from blood. The source is immuneACCESS, and TCRdb retained only in-frame sequences with V and J called. Part of the clones is not carried over; for the studies checked, unresolved V genes explain less than half of this, and the remainder is unexplained. The DNA gave D and trimming, while V, J and clone size come from that table. Counted in this sample were under 250,000 clones; 57% of them appeared once. The ten largest make up approximately 0.5% of the sample.

The data were taken from a study of CD8+ T cells in alopecia areata (dated by TCRdb to between 2018 and 2020). Describing the broader study: The treated patients, all with moderate-to-severe alopecia areata, were enrolled in an open-label pilot trial of oral tofacitinib given at 5 to 10 mg twice daily. Tofacitinib was given for 6 to 18 months, followed by 6 months of follow-up off drug to assess delayed response and recurrence. High-throughput TCRbeta sequencing was used to examine T cell clonal expansion in alopecia areata in both the C3H/HeJ mouse model and human patients. Human TCRbeta sequencing covered scalp tissue and sorted CD4+ and CD8+ peripheral blood T cells from patchy and totalis/universalis alopecia areata patients and healthy controls. Biopsies were taken from tofacitinib-treated patients at baseline and again at 4 and 24 weeks into treatment, and several of those patients also had a later scalp biopsy. Scalp clonality was compared across normal scalp (n=4), patchy alopecia areata scalp (n=8), and alopecia totalis/universalis scalp (n=8). The RNA source kit depended on sample type: the PAXgene miRNA kit for fixed scalp, the miRNeasy kit for PBMCs, and the RNeasy kit for mouse skin. TCRbeta CDR3 regions were amplified by immunoSEQ multiplex PCR with 35 Vbeta forward and 13 Jbeta reverse primers.

Overall study outcomes, separate from this receptor: Unlike mouse skin, where gammadelta T cells dominate, normal human skin contains resident alphabeta T cells that get sequenced too, which complicates analysis of the scalp TCR repertoire. Shared TCR sequences between patients were less evident than in mice, which may be partly attributable to HLA diversity in the patient population. Compared with normal scalp, lesional scalp had higher clonality and more expanded CD8+ clones, particularly in alopecia totalis/universalis, a pattern that suggests antigenic drive.

The time point label for this specimen denotes: baseline before oral tofacitinib. Lesional scalp punch biopsies and peripheral blood were obtained from alopecia areata patients. PBMCs were isolated by density centrifugation and stained for CD3, CD4 and CD8, after which CD4+ and CD8+ T cells were sorted on a FACSAria. The sequenced sample was CD4+ T cells sorted from blood, obtained at week 0. This clonotype was sampled from a human donor with alopecia areata.

The base sequence is TGCAGCGTTGAAGTTGCGGTTGTAAGAGAGACCCAGTACTTC. Translated, it reads CSVEVAVVRETQYF. The chain is made from TRBV29-1 and TRBJ2-5; the D gene cannot be named for sure. Trimming removed 1 base from V and 4 bases from J, leaving 13 bases between the germline ends. The CDR3 starts with the cysteine, ends with the phenylalanine, and has 14 residues. Of all the DNA, just the CDR3 is kept, 42 bases in frame from base 1. The CDR1 and CDR2 encoded by the germline V gene are SQVTM and ANQGSEA.